The clone carrying this TCR beta chain was picked up a small number of times. Antigen: not known. Germline V lookup: CDR1 SGDLS, CDR2 YYNGEE. Trimming left V 7 bases short and J 0 bases short, with 11 bases between. This CDR3 has 14 residues. The TCR alpha and TCR beta cDNA libraries, bearing sample barcodes and UMIs, were generated by 5'RACE using constant-segment primers. One entry per CDR3 protein, called by TCRdb with MiXCR from the 5' RACE reads. The profile covers tens of thousands of distinct CDR3 sequences, with about 13% appearing a single time and 41% taken by the ten largest. The sample belongs to a study of T-cell memory formation after mild COVID-19. Study-wide results and caveats: Most CD4+ clones that shrank were in CM and EM, while CD8+ ones turned up in EMRA. Cross-reactive memory apparently joined, as some responding clones appeared in pre-infection memory.

The chain links TRBV9 to TRBJ2-1; tentative D call: TRBD2 (5 bases). Sample: PBMCs or a T cell subset sorted from them (not recorded which). This clonotype originated in a man younger than 35 who had mild COVID-19 (a few samples of this study predate the infection). Cell type and time point are not known. The CDR3 DNA is TGTGCCAGCTCATCGGGGAACTCCTACAATGAGCAGTTCTTC. It specifies CASSSGNSYNEQFF.